This is a list of T cell receptor beta chains from one sample in a study of T cell responses to AZD1222 COVID-19 vaccine. Data came from immunoSEQ multiplex PCR; TCRdb stores just in-frame clones and leaves some out. Among approximately 96,000 clones, around 83% were seen once, and the ten largest hold 5.5% to 6%. Sample: peripheral blood, taken 28 days after the second AZD1222 dose. The receptors here all came from an adult who received the AZD1222 COVID-19 vaccine. CDR3s include the opening cysteine and the closing phenylalanine or tryptophan. Fields, in order: V gene, J gene, D gene, clone size, CDR3 DNA, CDR3 protein. D genes are given only for firm matches. Expanded clones get a size class; other rows say once, few or many, or leave the size out.

>TRBV10-3|TRBJ1-1|NA|NA
TGTGCCATTTCTTTTGTGGGCACTGAAGCTTTCTTT
CAISFVGTEAFF
>TRBV7-2|TRBJ1-6|NA|NA
TGTGCCAGCAGCTTACCCAGGGGTAATTCACCCCTCCACTTT
CASSLPRGNSPLHF
>TRBV24-1|TRBJ2-7|NA|NA
TGTGCCACCAGTCTTGTCCCGGGACGGCCCCAAATTTTCTACGAGCAGTACTTC
CATSLVPGRPQIFYEQYF
>TRBV10-2|TRBJ2-3|NA|NA
TGCGCCAGCACCGACCGAGAGGTTAGCGAGTCTACGCAGTATTTT
CASTDREVSESTQYF
>TRBV5-4|TRBJ2-1|NA|NA
TGTGCCAGCAGCGCCGGGACTCGCTACAATGAGCAGTTCTTC
CASSAGTRYNEQFF
>TRBV5-4|TRBJ2-5|NA|NA
TGTGCCAGCAGCTTGGGACTCCAAGAGACCCAGTACTTC
CASSLGLQETQYF
>TRBV4-2|TRBJ2-7|NA|NA
TGTGCCAGCAGCCAAGGGGGACCAACCCACCACGAGCAGTACTTC
CASSQGGPTHHEQYF
>TRBV5-1|TRBJ1-1|NA|NA
TGCGCCAGCAGCTTTGGATCAGGGGCCACTGAAGCTTTCTTT
CASSFGSGATEAFF
>TRBV18|TRBJ1-4|NA|NA
TGTGCCAGCTCACCACTGGCGATAGGGAATGAAAAACTGTTTTTT
CASSPLAIGNEKLFF
>TRBV28|TRBJ1-5|NA|NA
TGTGCCAGCATGGGAGAGGGGGTTGGCAATCAGCCCCAGCATTTT
CASMGEGVGNQPQHF
>TRBV4-1|TRBJ1-5|TRBD1|few
TGCGCCAGCAGCCAGGAAAGATCCCAGGGGGTGTGGCCCCAGCATTTT
CASSQERSQGVWPQHF
>TRBV27|TRBJ2-5|NA|NA
TGTGCCAGCGCTGGGCCAGACCAAGAGACCCAGTACTTC
CASAGPDQETQYF
>TRBV25-1|TRBJ1-4|NA|NA
TGTGCCAGCAGTGATCGCTTCGAAAAACTGTTTTTT
CASSDRFEKLFF
>TRBV6-2/TRBV6-3|TRBJ2-7|TRBD2|NA
TGTGCCAGCAGTTCTGGACTAGACCCCTACGAGCAGTACTTC
CASSSGLDPYEQYF
>TRBV15|TRBJ1-5|NA|NA
TGTGCCACCAGCAGAGATCCGGGTAGGGGATGGGACAATCAGCCCCAGCATTTT
CATSRDPGRGWDNQPQHF
>TRBV3-1/TRBV3-2|TRBJ1-1|NA|NA
TGTGCCAGCAGCCTCACAGGGAGGAGGACTGAAGCTTTCTTT
CASSLTGRRTEAFF
>TRBV28|TRBJ2-7|NA|NA
TGTGCCACCGGAAGGGGGGCCAGGGAGCAGTACTTC
CATGRGAREQYF
>TRBV7-9|TRBJ2-4|NA|NA
TGTGCCAGCAGCTTAATGGGACTGGGGGCCAAAAACATTCAGTACTTC
CASSLMGLGAKNIQYF
>TRBV18|TRBJ1-4|TRBD1|once
TGTGCCAGCTCACCAGACAGGGTGGTAACTAATGAAAAACTGTTTTTT
CASSPDRVVTNEKLFF
>TRBV7-9|TRBJ1-4|NA|NA
TGTGCCAGCACCCCTACCTTTTCCTCAACTAATGAAAAACTGTTTTTT
CASTPTFSSTNEKLFF
>TRBV18|TRBJ2-7|NA|NA
TGTGCCAGTCGGACTGGCTACGAGCAGTACTTC
CASRTGYEQYF
>TRBV18|TRBJ2-7|TRBD2|NA
TGTGCCAGCTCACCATCTGCCGGCGGGGGGGATCGCGAGCAGTACTTC
CASSPSAGGGDREQYF
>TRBV29-1|TRBJ1-2|NA|NA
TGCAGCGTTGAAGATGGTGGGTCTTATGGCTACACCTTC
CSVEDGGSYGYTF
>TRBV29-1|TRBJ2-7|NA|few
TGCAGCGTCGCGGAAGGGCTCGGGCAGTACTTC
CSVAEGLGQYF
>TRBV7-9|TRBJ2-7|NA|once
TGTGCCAGCAGCTTGACAGTAGGAGAGCAGTACTTC
CASSLTVGEQYF
>TRBV7-3|TRBJ1-1|NA|once
TGTGCCAGCAGCTTTGGCACCACTGAAGCTTTCTTT
CASSFGTTEAFF
>TRBV7-2|TRBJ2-2|NA|NA
TGTGCCAGCAGCTTGGGTACCGGGGAGCTGTTTTTT
CASSLGTGELFF
>TRBV9|TRBJ2-2|TRBD2|NA
TGTGCCAGCAGCGTAGGCTCGGGGGGAGAAATCGCCGGGGAGCTGTTTTTT
CASSVGSGGEIAGELFF
>TRBV28|TRBJ1-1|TRBD1|NA
TGTGCCAGCAGTACCGCCTCCTCACAGGGGTCCTGGACTGAAGCTTTCTTT
CASSTASSQGSWTEAFF
>TRBV30|TRBJ2-1|TRBD2|NA
TGTGCCTGGAGCCCGGGGAGCGGGAGGGGGCAGTTCTTC
CAWSPGSGRGQFF
>TRBV3-1/TRBV3-2|TRBJ1-6|NA|NA
TGTGCCAGCAGCCCCCAGACGGGTATTTCACCCCTCCACTTT
CASSPQTGISPLHF
>TRBV10-2|TRBJ2-3|TRBD1|NA
TGCGCCAGCAGTGGAGGGACAGGGATGCAGTATTTT
CASSGGTGMQYF
>TRBV5-1|TRBJ1-4|NA|few
TGCGCCAGCAGCTTGGAAGGGTCGGGAGGACTGTTTTTT
CASSLEGSGGLFF
>TRBV19|TRBJ2-2|NA|few
TGTGCCAGTCTGGACAGTGCGAACACCGGGGAGCTGTTTTTT
CASLDSANTGELFF
>TRBV13|TRBJ1-1|NA|NA
TGTGCCAGCAGCTTAGGGGAGGGGGGAACTGAAGCTTTCTTT
CASSLGEGGTEAFF
>TRBV28|TRBJ2-5|NA|NA
TGTGCCAGCAGTTACCAAGAGACCCAGTACTTC
CASSYQETQYF
>TRBV7-2|TRBJ1-2|NA|NA
TGTGCCAGCAGCTTAAACCGGCCCCCTGGAGATGGCTACACCTTC
CASSLNRPPGDGYTF
>TRBV7-2|TRBJ1-1|NA|NA
TGTGCCAGCAGCTTAGGTGGCCAGACCAACACTGAAGCTTTCTTT
CASSLGGQTNTEAFF
>TRBV6-4|TRBJ2-7|NA|NA
TGTGCCAGCAGTGAACGTAAGACTGAGATTATTTACGAGCAGTACTTC
CASSERKTEIIYEQYF
>TRBV7-9|TRBJ2-7|TRBD1|NA
TGTGCCAGCAGCTTACCCGGGACAGGGGACCACGAGCAGTACTTC
CASSLPGTGDHEQYF
>TRBV5-1|TRBJ1-1|NA|once
TGCGCCAGCAGCTTGGCTCCGAGGACAGACCAGTTTGAAGCTTTCTTT
CASSLAPRTDQFEAFF
>TRBV6-1|TRBJ2-6|NA|NA
TGTGCCAGCAGTGAAGAGCTCTCTGGGGCCAACGTCCTGACTTTC
CASSEELSGANVLTF
>TRBV18|TRBJ2-1|NA|NA
TGTGCCAGCTCACCACTAGCACCTCAAATTGGGGAGCAGTTCTTC
CASSPLAPQIGEQFF
>TRBV5-4|TRBJ1-5|TRBD1|NA
TGTGCCAGCAGTCATGGACAGGGGGCCCAGCCCCAGCATTTT
CASSHGQGAQPQHF
>TRBV5-1|TRBJ2-2|TRBD1|NA
TGCGCCAGCAGCGGACAGGGAACCGACGTGGGGGAGCTGTTTTTT
CASSGQGTDVGELFF
>TRBV3-1/TRBV3-2|TRBJ1-3|NA|NA
TGTGCCAGCAGCCAATCTTCGCTTTCTGGAAACACCATATATTTT
CASSQSSLSGNTIYF
>TRBV4-3|TRBJ2-1|NA|NA
TGCGCCAGCAGCCAAGTCGGGGCCCTACGGCCCAATGAGCAGTTCTTC
CASSQVGALRPNEQFF
>TRBV2|TRBJ2-7|NA|NA
TGTGCCAGCGAAGTCAACCCCTACGAGCAGTACTTC
CASEVNPYEQYF
>TRBV7-9|TRBJ2-3|NA|NA
TGTGCCAGCACCTCTAGTGGGCCGGATACGCAGTATTTT
CASTSSGPDTQYF
>TRBV6-1|TRBJ1-2|NA|NA
TGTGCCAGCAGTGAACTCCCAGGGGCGGGCGGCTACACCTTC
CASSELPGAGGYTF